Below are 4 T cell receptor beta chains sequenced from a single sample in a study of blood T cell repertoires in COVID-19. Measured with immunoSEQ multiplex PCR; TCRdb has only the in-frame clones, and not every one. The table has tens of thousands of clones, roughly 80% seen once. Material for sequencing was peripheral blood. The receptors here all came from an older woman with acute or convalescent COVID-19.

The rearrangement links TRBV28 to TRBJ2-5, with D uncertain. The CDR3 runs 11 residues. Between the trimmed V and J ends, which lost 6 bases and 4 bases, there was a span of 6 bases. In germline, CDR1 is MDHEN, CDR2 SYDVKM. In DNA, the CDR3 is TGTGCCAGCAGATATTTAGAGACCCAGTACTTC. It yields the protein CASRYLETQYF.

The chain joins TRBV4-3 to TRBJ2-7, with TRBD1 as a possible D gene (6 bases). Deletions cut 5 bases from V and 4 bases from J, with 15 bases between. Germline V gene sequence: CDR1 LGHNA, CDR2 YSLEER. This CDR3 has 14 amino acids. CDR3 in DNA: TGCGCCAGCAGCACTCAAACAGGGCCTTACGAGCAGTACTTC. Translating it yields CASSTQTGPYEQYF.

The chain couples TRBV6-6 to TRBJ2-7, with 11 nucleotides matching TRBD2. Germline CDR1 and CDR2: MNHNY and SVGAGI (reference sequence). The CDR3 is 15 residues long. Trimming removed 5 bases from V and 7 bases from J; junction bases left unmatched: 10. The CDR3 bases are TGTGCCAGCAGTACCCATAGCGGGGGGGCGGGGGAGCAGTACTTC. It codes for CASSTHSGGAGEQYF.

The chain joins TRBV6-2 or TRBV6-3 to TRBJ1-5; D is possibly TRBD1 (6 bases). This CDR3 has 14 amino acids. V lost 3 bases and J lost 3, with 9 bases in between. From germline, CDR1 is MNHEY and CDR2 SVGEGT. The CDR3 DNA sequence: TGTGCCAGCAGTTATACAGGGATCAATCAGCCCCAGCATTTT. Encoded protein: CASSYTGINQPQHF.